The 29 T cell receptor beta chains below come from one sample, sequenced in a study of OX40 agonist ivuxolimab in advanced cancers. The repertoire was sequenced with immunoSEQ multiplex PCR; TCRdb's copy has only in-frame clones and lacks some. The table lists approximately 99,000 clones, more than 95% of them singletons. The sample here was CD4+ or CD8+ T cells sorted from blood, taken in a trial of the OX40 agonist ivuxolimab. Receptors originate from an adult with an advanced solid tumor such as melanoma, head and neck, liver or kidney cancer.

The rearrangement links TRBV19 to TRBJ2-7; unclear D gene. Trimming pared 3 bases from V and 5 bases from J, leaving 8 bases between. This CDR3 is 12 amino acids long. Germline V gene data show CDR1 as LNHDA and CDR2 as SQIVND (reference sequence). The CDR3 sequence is CASSMAHDEQYF. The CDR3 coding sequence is TGTGCCAGTAGTATGGCCCACGACGAGCAGTACTTC.

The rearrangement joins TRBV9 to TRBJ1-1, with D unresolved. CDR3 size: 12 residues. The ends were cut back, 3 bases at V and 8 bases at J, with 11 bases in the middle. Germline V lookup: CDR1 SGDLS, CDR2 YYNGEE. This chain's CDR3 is CASSAPGTEAFF. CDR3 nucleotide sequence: TGTGCCAGCAGCGCCCCGGGCACCGAAGCTTTCTTT.

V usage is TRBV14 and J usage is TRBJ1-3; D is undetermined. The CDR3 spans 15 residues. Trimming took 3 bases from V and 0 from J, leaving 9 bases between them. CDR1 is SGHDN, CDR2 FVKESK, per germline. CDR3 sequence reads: CASSHPLVSGNTIYF. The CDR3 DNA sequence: TGTGCCAGCAGCCATCCTTTAGTCTCTGGAAACACCATATATTTT. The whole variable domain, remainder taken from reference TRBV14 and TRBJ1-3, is EAGVTQFPSHSVIEKGQTVTLRCDPISGHDNLYWYRRVMGKEIKFLLHFVKESKQDESGMPNNRFLAERTGGTYSTLKVQPAELEDSGVYFCASSHPLVSGNTIYFGEGSWLTVV.

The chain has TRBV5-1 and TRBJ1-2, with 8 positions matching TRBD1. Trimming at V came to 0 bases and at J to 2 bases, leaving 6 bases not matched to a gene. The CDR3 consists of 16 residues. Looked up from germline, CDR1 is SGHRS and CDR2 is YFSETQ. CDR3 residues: CASSLADRGVNYGYTF. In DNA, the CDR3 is TGCGCCAGCAGCTTGGCCGACAGGGGAGTCAACTATGGCTACACCTTC.

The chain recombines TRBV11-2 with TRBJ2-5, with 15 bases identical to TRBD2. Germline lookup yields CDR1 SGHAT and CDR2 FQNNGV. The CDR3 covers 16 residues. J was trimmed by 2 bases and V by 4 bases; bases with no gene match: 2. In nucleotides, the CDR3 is TGTGCCAGCAGCTCTGGACTAGCGGGGGGGCAAGAGACCCAGTACTTC. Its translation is CASSSGLAGGQETQYF.

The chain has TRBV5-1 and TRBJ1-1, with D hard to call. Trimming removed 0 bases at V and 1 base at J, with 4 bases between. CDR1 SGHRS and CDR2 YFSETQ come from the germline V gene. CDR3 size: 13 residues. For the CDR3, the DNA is TGCGCCAGCAGCTTGGACAGGAACACTGAAGCTTTCTTT. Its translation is CASSLDRNTEAFF.

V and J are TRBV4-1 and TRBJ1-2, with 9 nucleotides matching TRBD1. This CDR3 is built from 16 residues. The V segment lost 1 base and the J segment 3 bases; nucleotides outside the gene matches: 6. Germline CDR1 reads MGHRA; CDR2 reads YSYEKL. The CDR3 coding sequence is TGCGCCAGCAGCCAAGTAACAGGGGGCAACTACTATGGCTACACCTTC. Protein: CASSQVTGGNYYGYTF.

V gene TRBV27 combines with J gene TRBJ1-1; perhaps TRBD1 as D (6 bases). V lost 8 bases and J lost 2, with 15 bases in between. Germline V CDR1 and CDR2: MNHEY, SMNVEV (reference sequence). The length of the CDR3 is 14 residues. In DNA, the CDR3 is TGTGCCAGCCCCCTTACAGGGTTCAACACTGAAGCTTTCTTT. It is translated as CASPLTGFNTEAFF.

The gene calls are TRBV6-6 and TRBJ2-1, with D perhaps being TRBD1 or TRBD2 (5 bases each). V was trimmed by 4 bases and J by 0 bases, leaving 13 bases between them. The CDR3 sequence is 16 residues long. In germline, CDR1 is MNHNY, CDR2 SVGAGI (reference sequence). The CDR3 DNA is TGTGCCAGCAGTTCGGGACCACCGAGCTCCTACAATGAGCAGTTCTTC. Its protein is CASSSGPPSSYNEQFF.

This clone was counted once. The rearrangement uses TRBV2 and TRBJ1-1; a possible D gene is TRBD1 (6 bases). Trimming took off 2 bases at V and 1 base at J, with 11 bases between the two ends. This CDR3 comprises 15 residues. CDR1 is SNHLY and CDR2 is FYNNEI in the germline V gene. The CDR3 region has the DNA TGTGCCAGCAGTGAACCCTCGGGACAGAACACTGAAGCTTTCTTT. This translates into CASSEPSGQNTEAFF.

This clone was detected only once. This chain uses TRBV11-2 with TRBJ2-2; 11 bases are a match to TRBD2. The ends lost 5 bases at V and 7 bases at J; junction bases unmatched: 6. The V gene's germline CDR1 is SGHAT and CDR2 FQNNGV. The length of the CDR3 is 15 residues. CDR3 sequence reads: CASSALAGVIGELFF. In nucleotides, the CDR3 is TGTGCCAGCAGCGCACTAGCGGGAGTAATCGGGGAGCTGTTTTTT.

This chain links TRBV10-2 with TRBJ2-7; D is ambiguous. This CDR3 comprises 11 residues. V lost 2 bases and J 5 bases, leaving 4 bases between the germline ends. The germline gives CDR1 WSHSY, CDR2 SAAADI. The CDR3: CASSERDEQYF. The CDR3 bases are TGCGCCAGCAGTGAGCGCGACGAGCAGTACTTC.

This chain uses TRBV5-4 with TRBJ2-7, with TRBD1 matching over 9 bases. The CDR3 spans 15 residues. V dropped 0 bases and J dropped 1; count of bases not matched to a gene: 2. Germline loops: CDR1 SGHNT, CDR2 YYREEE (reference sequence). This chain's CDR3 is CASSLGGTGSYEQYF. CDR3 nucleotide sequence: TGTGCCAGCAGCTTGGGAGGGACAGGGTCCTACGAGCAGTACTTC.

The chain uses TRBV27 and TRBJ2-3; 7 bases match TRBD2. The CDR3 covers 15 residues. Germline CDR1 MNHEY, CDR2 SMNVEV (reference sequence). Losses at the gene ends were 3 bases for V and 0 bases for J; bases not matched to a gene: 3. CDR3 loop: CASSLASGSTDTQYF. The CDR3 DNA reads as TGTGCCAGCAGTTTGGCTAGCGGAAGCACAGATACGCAGTATTTT.

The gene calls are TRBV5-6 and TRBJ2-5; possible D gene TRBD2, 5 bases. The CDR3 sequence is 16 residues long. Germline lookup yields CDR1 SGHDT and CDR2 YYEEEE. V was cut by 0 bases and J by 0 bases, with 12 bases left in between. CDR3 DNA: TGTGCCAGCAGCTTGGACGGGGAGTGGTACCAAGAGACCCAGTACTTC. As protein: CASSLDGEWYQETQYF.

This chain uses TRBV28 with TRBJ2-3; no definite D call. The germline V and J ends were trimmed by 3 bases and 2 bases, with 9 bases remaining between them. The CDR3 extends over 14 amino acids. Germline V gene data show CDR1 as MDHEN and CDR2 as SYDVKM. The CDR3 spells CASSFVSITDTQYF. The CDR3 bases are TGTGCCAGCAGTTTTGTGTCAATCACAGATACGCAGTATTTT.

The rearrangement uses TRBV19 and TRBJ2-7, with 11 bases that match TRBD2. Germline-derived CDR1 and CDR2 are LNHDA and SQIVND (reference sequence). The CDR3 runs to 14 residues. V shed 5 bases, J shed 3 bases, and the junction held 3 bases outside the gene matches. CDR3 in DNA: TGTGCCAGTAGTCTCGGGACTAGCGGCTACGAGCAGTACTTC. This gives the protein CASSLGTSGYEQYF.

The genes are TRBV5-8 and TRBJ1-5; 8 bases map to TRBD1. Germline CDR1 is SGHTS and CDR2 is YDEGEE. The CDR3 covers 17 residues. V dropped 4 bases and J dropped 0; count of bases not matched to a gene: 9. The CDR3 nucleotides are TGTGCCAGCAGCGTCGGGACAGGAGTTTATAGCAATCAGCCCCAGCATTTT. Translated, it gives CASSVGTGVYSNQPQHF.

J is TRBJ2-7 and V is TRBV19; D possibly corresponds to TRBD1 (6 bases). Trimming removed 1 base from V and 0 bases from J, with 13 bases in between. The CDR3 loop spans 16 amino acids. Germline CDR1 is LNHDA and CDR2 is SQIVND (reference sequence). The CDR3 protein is CASSIASGQISYEQYF. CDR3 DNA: TGTGCCAGTAGTATAGCGTCCGGACAGATCTCCTACGAGCAGTACTTC.

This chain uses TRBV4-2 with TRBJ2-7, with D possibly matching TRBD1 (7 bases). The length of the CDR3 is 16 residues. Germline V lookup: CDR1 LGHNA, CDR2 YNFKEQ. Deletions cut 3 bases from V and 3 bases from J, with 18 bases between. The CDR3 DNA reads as TGTGCCAGCAGCCACTCCCTTTCAGGGGGAGGCTACGAGCAGTACTTC. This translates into CASSHSLSGGGYEQYF.

CDR3 DNA: TGTGCCAGCAGCACGAGGGGAGGGATGAACACTGAAGCTTTCTTT. Translated, it gives CASSTRGGMNTEAFF. The J gene is TRBJ1-1, the V gene TRBV5-6; possible D gene TRBD1, 5 bases. V lost 4 bases and J 0 bases, leaving 13 bases between the germline ends. Germline CDR1 is SGHDT and CDR2 is YYEEEE. The CDR3 length is 15 residues. Together with reference TRBV5-6 and TRBJ1-1, the CDR3 gives the full variable domain: DAGVTQSPTHLIKTRGQQVTLRCSPKSGHDTVSWYQQALGQGPQFIFQYYEEEERQRGNFPDRFSGHQFPNYSSELNVNALLLGDSALYLCASSTRGGMNTEAFFGQGTRLTVV.

The DNA of the CDR3 is TGTGCCAGCAGCTTGGGGACCGCCGGAAGTTCACCCCTCCACTTT. The encoded protein is CASSLGTAGSSPLHF. The chain uses TRBV5-4 and TRBJ1-6; D remains unclear. With 0 bases removed from V and 9 bases from J, the gap between germline ends came to 13 bases. CDR1 is SGHNT and CDR2 is YYREEE in the germline V gene (reference sequence). This CDR3 has 15 amino acids.

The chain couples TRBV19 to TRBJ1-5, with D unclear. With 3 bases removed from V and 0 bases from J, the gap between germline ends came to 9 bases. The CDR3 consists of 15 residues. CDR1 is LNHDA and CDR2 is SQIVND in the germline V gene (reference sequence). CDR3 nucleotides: TGTGCCAGTAGTATCTCTGGGAATAGCAATCAGCCCCAGCATTTT. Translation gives CASSISGNSNQPQHF.

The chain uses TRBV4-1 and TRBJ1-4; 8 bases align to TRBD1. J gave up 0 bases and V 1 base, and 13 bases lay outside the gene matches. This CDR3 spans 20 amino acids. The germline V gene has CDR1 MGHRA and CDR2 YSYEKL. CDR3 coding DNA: TGCGCCAGCAGCCAAGCGGCCGGGACAGGATATCTTGCAACTAATGAAAAACTGTTTTTT. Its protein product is CASSQAAGTGYLATNEKLFF.

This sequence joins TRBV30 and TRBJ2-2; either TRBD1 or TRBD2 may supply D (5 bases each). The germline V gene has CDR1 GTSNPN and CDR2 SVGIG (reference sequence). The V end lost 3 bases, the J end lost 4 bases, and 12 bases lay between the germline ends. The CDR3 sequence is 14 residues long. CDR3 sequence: CAWSPGTATGELFF. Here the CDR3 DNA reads TGTGCCTGGAGCCCCGGGACGGCCACCGGGGAGCTGTTTTTT.

The CDR3 protein is CASSQDRLGANTGELFF. The CDR3 nucleotides read TGTGCCAGCAGCCAAGATCGCCTAGGAGCGAACACCGGGGAGCTGTTTTTT. V usage is TRBV14 and J usage is TRBJ2-2, with no clear D. Germline CDR1 and CDR2: SGHDN and FVKESK. V lost 0 bases to trimming and J lost 0 bases, with 11 bases between them. This CDR3 has 17 residues. Supplemented by reference TRBV14 and TRBJ2-2, the full variable domain reads EAGVTQFPSHSVIEKGQTVTLRCDPISGHDNLYWYRRVMGKEIKFLLHFVKESKQDESGMPNNRFLAERTGGTYSTLKVQPAELEDSGVYFCASSQDRLGANTGELFFGEGSRLTVL.

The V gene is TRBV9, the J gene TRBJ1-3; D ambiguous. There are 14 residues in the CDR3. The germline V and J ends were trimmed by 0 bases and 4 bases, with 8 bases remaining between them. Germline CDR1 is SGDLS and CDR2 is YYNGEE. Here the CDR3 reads CASSVDNGGNTIYF. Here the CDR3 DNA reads TGTGCCAGCAGCGTAGATAACGGGGGAAACACCATATATTTT.

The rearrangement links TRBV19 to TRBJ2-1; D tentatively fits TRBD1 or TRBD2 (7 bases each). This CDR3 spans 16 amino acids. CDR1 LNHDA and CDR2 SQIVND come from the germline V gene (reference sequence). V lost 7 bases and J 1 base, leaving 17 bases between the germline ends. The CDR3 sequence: CASTPGRGQSYNEQFF. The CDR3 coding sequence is TGTGCCAGTACCCCGGGGAGGGGGCAGTCCTACAATGAGCAGTTCTTC.

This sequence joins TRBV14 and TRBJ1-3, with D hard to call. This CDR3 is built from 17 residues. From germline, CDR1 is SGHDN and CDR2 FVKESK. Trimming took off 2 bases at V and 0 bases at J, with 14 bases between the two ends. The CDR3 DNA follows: TGTGCCAGCAGCCAACATCCTACAATCACCTCTGGAAACACCATATATTTT. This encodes CASSQHPTITSGNTIYF.